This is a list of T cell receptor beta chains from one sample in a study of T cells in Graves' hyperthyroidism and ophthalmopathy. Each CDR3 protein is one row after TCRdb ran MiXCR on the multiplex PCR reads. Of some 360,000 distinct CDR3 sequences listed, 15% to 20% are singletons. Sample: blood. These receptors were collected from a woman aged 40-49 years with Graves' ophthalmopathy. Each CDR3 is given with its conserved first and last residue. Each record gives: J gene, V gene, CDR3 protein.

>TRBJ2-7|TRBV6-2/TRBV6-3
CASSYSSSTAYTGTAYEQYF
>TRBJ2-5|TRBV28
CASSLNRGRVETQYF
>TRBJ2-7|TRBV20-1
CSAFTLAEQYF
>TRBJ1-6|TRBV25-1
CASRKAGSGSPLHF
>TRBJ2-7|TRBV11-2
CASSFSGRSYEQYF
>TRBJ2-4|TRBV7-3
CASGAGGGNIQYF
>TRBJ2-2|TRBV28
CASSRASGTGELFF
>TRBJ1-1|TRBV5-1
CASSLNAIRAEAFF
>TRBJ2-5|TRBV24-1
CATSEASGSWETQYF
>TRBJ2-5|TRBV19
CASSIRAGLIQETQYF
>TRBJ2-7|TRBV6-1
CASRARGTSHEQSF
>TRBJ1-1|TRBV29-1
CSVEEGLNTEAFF
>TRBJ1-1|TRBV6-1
CASRGTGINTEAFF
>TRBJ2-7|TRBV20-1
CSARFGGSPGTGLFYEQYF
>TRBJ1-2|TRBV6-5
CASSSLAKADGYTF
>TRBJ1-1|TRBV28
CASGLQGWSTEAFF
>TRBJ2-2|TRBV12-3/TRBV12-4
CASSLAAVNTGELFF
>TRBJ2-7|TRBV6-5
CASSYSGAGGSSEQYF
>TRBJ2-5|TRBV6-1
CASSEVSGRAGETQYF
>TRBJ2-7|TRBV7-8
CASSLADPGPSYEQYF
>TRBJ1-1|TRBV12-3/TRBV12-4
CASSLMQGTNTEAFF
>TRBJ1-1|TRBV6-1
CASSVSGPRNTEAFF
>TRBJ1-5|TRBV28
CATQSGRAVYQPQHF
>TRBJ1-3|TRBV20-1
CSARDFGSKTIYF
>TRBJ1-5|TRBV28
CASSPLTGGKQPQHF
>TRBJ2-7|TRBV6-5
CASSPETENSYEQYF
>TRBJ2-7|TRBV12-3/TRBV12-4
CASSISGRSEQYF
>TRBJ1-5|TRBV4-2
CASSQEPGPYSNQPQHF
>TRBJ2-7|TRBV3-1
CASSHQGATYEQYF
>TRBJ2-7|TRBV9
CASSPEGDSYEQYF
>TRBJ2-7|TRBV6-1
CASSAIAGGISYEQYF
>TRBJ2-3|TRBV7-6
CASSLRTSGRSTDTQYF
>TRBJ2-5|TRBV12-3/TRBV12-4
CASSLAGTVGKTQYF
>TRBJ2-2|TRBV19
CASSTTPGQGWAGELFF
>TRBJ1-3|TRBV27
CASSLNRVSAGNTIYF
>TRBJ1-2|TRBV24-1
CATSEAGTAPDYTF
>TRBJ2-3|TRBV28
CASSLENGWDRGRITDTQYF
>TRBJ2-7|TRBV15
CATSDRDSSYEQYF
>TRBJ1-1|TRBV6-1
CASTTPGLHTEAFF
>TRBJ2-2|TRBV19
CASSSGAPNTGELFF
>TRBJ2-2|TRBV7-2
CASSLGDRATGELFF
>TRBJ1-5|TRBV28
CASSPRPGGVIDQPQHF
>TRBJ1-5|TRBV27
CASSYQGINQPQHF
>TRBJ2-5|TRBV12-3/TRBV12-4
CASSFSTAVETQYF
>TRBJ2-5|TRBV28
CASSLDPGRTQYF
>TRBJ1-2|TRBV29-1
CSVEVQGFGGYTF
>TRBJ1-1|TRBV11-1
CASSLALQGNTEAFF
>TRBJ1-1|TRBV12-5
CASGHWNTEAFF
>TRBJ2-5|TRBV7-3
CASSFGTSLQETQYF